This T cell receptor (beta chain) appears in the sequencing data of a study of cytomegalovirus exposure and HLA in healthy donors. Remarks on this clone: As yet, its antigen is unknown.

General study results and limits: Analyses of presence and absence presupposed an approximately uniform sequencing depth across donors. Rare sequences made up most TCRs, while some public TCRs were found in many donors.

The PCR used 60 Vbeta and 13 Jbeta primers. Clones were sequenced by immunoSEQ multiplex PCR, and TCRdb holds only the in-frame ones, with some missing. Among roughly 200,000 clones listed, around three quarters were seen once. The CDR3 consists of 15 residues. The ends were cut back, 1 base at V and 3 bases at J, with 10 bases in the middle. Germline values: CDR1 MGHRA, CDR2 YSYEKL. The sample was PBMCs. V gene TRBV4-1 combines with J gene TRBJ1-3; D unresolved. This clonotype was obtained from a man aged 40-55 years in good health and CMV-seronegative. The CDR3 nucleotides are TGCGCCAGCAGCCAAGCCACAGTTAATGGAAACACCATATATTTT. Translated: CASSQATVNGNTIYF.